These 29 T cell receptor beta chains share one sample of origin, sequenced in a study of human versus mouse CDR3 diversity and MHC coevolution. The method was immunoSEQ multiplex PCR; TCRdb's version includes in-frame clones alone and lacks a portion of them. Counted here are about 77,000 clones, about nine tenths occurring once; the ten biggest clones make up roughly 0.15%. Sequenced sample: naive CD4+ T cells from blood. The subset is: CD45RO-negative CD62L-positive naive CD4 T cells. The receptors were sampled from a person aged 25 to 75 in good health.

J is TRBJ1-1 and V is TRBV11-1; 8 bases are shared with TRBD1. This CDR3 is built from 12 residues. Germline CDR1 reads SGHAT; CDR2 reads FQDESV (reference sequence). V was pared by 4 bases and J by 8 bases, with 3 bases of the junction left unmatched. This CDR3 is CASSSDRAEAFF. Here the CDR3 DNA reads TGTGCCAGCAGCTCGGACAGGGCGGAAGCTTTCTTT.

The chain is built from TRBV12-5 and TRBJ2-7; 12 nucleotides line up with TRBD2. The CDR3 consists of 14 residues. The V and J ends lost 6 bases and 7 bases, in that order; junction bases with no gene match: 7. Germline V gives CDR1 LGHNT, CDR2 FRNRAP. In DNA, the CDR3 is TGTGCTAGTGGCCTTGGACTAGCGGGGAGGGAGCAGTACTTC. Amino acids: CASGLGLAGREQYF.

The rearrangement uses TRBV14 and TRBJ2-5; the match to TRBD2 covers 9 bases. J was trimmed by 7 bases and V by 5 bases; bases with no gene match: 2. The CDR3 has 12 residues. CDR1 and CDR2 (germline): SGHDN, FVKESK. The CDR3 DNA sequence: TGTGCCAGCAGCGGCGGGAGGGGGACCCAGTACTTC. It encodes CASSGGRGTQYF.

The chain combines TRBV4-1 with TRBJ1-5, with 8 bases lining up with TRBD1. The CDR3 is made up of 16 amino acids. Germline V gene sequence: CDR1 MGHRA, CDR2 YSYEKL. V lost 0 bases and J lost 4; bases outside the gene matches: 5. The CDR3 bases are TGCGCCAGCAGCCAAGAACGAGACAGGGGAAATCAGCCCCAGCATTTT. Its protein is CASSQERDRGNQPQHF.

This chain connects TRBV30 to TRBJ2-3, with a weak D call TRBD2 (6 bases). Germline V gives CDR1 GTSNPN, CDR2 SVGIG (reference sequence). V lost 0 bases and J 0 bases, leaving 7 bases between the germline ends. This CDR3 spans 14 amino acids. In DNA, the CDR3 is TGTGCCTGGAGTGTAGGAGGGAGCACAGATACGCAGTATTTT. Its protein is CAWSVGGSTDTQYF.

This clone has just one count. This sequence joins TRBV27 and TRBJ1-4; TRBD1 might be the D (5 bases). The germline V gene has CDR1 MNHEY and CDR2 SMNVEV (reference sequence). The CDR3 extends over 16 amino acids. Between the trimmed V and J ends, which lost 2 bases and 2 bases, there was a span of 12 bases. CDR3 amino acids: CASSLLGASTNEKLFF. Here the CDR3 DNA reads TGTGCCAGCAGTTTACTTGGGGCATCCACTAATGAAAAACTGTTTTTT.

This clone was counted a single time. The chain links TRBV6-1 to TRBJ1-2; D is unclear. Trimming left V 4 bases short and J 1 base short, with 7 bases between. Germline V gene lookup returns CDR1 MNHNS and CDR2 SASEGT. The CDR3 is 13 residues long. CDR3 residues: CASSVGSNYGYTF. CDR3 sequence (DNA): TGTGCCAGCAGTGTCGGTAGTAACTATGGCTACACCTTC.

The gene calls are TRBV18 and TRBJ2-1; 10 positions match TRBD2. Germline trimming cut 6 bases from V and 8 bases from J; bases unmatched to any gene: 13. The CDR3 is 16 amino acids. Germline lookup yields CDR1 KGHSH and CDR2 LQKENI. The CDR3 DNA reads TGTGCCAGCTCGGTTAAAGCTAGCGGGAGTGGAGATGAGCAGTTCTTC. Its protein is CASSVKASGSGDEQFF.

The V gene is TRBV9, the J gene TRBJ1-2; D ambiguous. This CDR3 contains 16 residues. The V gene's germline CDR1 is SGDLS and CDR2 YYNGEE. V lost 5 bases to trimming and J lost 0 bases, with 17 bases between them. DNA of the CDR3: TGTGCCAGCAGACCCGGGAGCGACAAAGCTAACTATGGCTACACCTTC. It encodes CASRPGSDKANYGYTF.

This chain links TRBV7-8 with TRBJ2-2, with TRBD2 matching 9 bases. This CDR3 has 19 residues. The V segment lost 1 base and the J segment 6 bases; nucleotides outside the gene matches: 15. Per the germline V gene, CDR1 is SGHVS and CDR2 is FQNEAQ. This CDR3 is CASSLEVLGSGRSPGELFF. The CDR3, as DNA: TGTGCCAGCAGCTTAGAGGTGTTAGGTAGCGGGAGATCCCCCGGGGAGCTGTTTTTT.

The CDR3 sequence is CASSTGQTYNSPLHF. CDR3 in DNA: TGTGCCAGCAGTACCGGACAGACCTATAATTCACCCCTCCACTTT. J is TRBJ1-6 and V is TRBV6-5; tentative D call: TRBD1 (6 bases). CDR1 MNHEY and CDR2 SVGAGI come from the germline V gene. The CDR3 has 15 residues. The V gene lost 5 bases and the J gene lost 2 bases, with 10 bases spanning the gap.

The chain carries TRBV6-1 and TRBJ2-7, with TRBD2 as a possible D gene (6 bases). This CDR3 has 17 residues. V was shortened by 2 bases and J by 6 bases, with 23 bases between the two germline ends. Germline V gene sequence: CDR1 MNHNS, CDR2 SASEGT. This CDR3 reads CASSEIFERGWGLEQYF. CDR3 in DNA: TGTGCCAGCAGTGAAATATTTGAGAGAGGCTGGGGACTCGAGCAGTACTTC.

V is TRBV5-4 and J is TRBJ2-3; TRBD2 matches at 9 bases. Germline V gene data show CDR1 as SGHNT and CDR2 as YYREEE (reference sequence). This CDR3 contains 15 residues. V trimming: 4 bases; J trimming: 6 bases; junction bases outside the gene matches: 9. In nucleotides, the CDR3 is TGTGCCAGCAGCATCATAGCGGGGGACTTGGATACGCAGTATTTT. It specifies CASSIIAGDLDTQYF.

J is TRBJ2-5 and V is TRBV18, with 7 nucleotides matching TRBD1. The DNA end favors TRBJ2-7, so the J call may be wrong. This CDR3 has 15 residues. Germline V gives CDR1 KGHSH, CDR2 LQKENI. The CDR3 sequence is CASSPRSAGGYEQYF. The CDR3 coding sequence is TGTGCCAGCTCACCACGGTCGGCAGGGGGCTACGAGCAGTACTTC.

The chain employs TRBV4-2 and TRBJ2-1; TRBD1 agrees at 7 bases. This CDR3 region has 15 residues. In germline, CDR1 is LGHNA, CDR2 YNFKEQ. Unmatched junction bases numbered 5, after V lost 1 base and J lost 5 bases. The CDR3 DNA reads TGTGCCAGCAGCCAAGGAGACAGGGACAACAATGAGCAGTTCTTC. It codes for CASSQGDRDNNEQFF.

This chain uses TRBV5-1 with TRBJ2-1, with 11 bases fitting TRBD2. This CDR3 has 17 amino acids. The germline V gene has CDR1 SGHRS and CDR2 YFSETQ. After removal of 7 bases from V and 3 bases from J, the junction contained 12 bases not matched to a gene. The CDR3 loop is CASSNERTSGYYNEQFF. CDR3 in DNA: TGCGCCAGCTCTAACGAACGGACTAGCGGGTACTACAATGAGCAGTTCTTC.

This sequence joins TRBV19 and TRBJ2-7; 9 nucleotides agree with TRBD1. V shed 7 bases and J 5 bases; nucleotides not matched to a gene: 15. Germline-derived CDR1 and CDR2 are LNHDA and SQIVND (reference sequence). CDR3 length: 16 residues. The DNA for the CDR3 is TGTGCCAGTAATATTCGGCCGGGACAGGGTCCCAACGAGCAGTACTTC. Translation: CASNIRPGQGPNEQYF. Together with reference TRBV19 and TRBJ2-7, the CDR3 gives the full variable domain: DGGITQSPKYLFRKEGQNVTLSCEQNLNHDAMYWYRQDPGQGLRLIYYSQIVNDFQKGDIAEGYSVSREKKESFPLTVTSAQKNPTAFYLCASNIRPGQGPNEQYFGPGTRLTVT.

The CDR3, as DNA: TGTGCCAGCAGTCTGGGACGGAGCGGGAGGCCTGGAACAGATACGCAGTATTTT. Its protein is CASSLGRSGRPGTDTQYF. The chain employs TRBV27 and TRBJ2-3; 9 bases fit TRBD2. The germline V gene encodes CDR1 MNHEY and CDR2 SMNVEV (reference sequence). The CDR3 is made up of 18 amino acids. Losses at the gene ends were 5 bases for V and 3 bases for J; bases not matched to a gene: 15.

The chain couples TRBV11-2 to TRBJ2-5, with TRBD2 matching over 7 bases. Germline V gene data show CDR1 as SGHAT and CDR2 as FQNNGV. The V segment lost 6 bases and the J segment 2 bases; nucleotides outside the gene matches: 18. The CDR3 spans 18 residues. CDR3 sequence (DNA): TGTGCCAGCAGTCAAACTCGTACGTGGCTAGCGGATCAAGAGACCCAGTACTTC. It yields the protein CASSQTRTWLADQETQYF.

The V gene is TRBV5-1, the J gene TRBJ2-4; 10 bases line up with TRBD1. V was clipped by 4 bases and J by 8 bases; unmatched bases: 6. The germline V gene encodes CDR1 SGHRS and CDR2 YFSETQ. This CDR3 is built from 14 residues. Here the CDR3 DNA reads TGCGCCAGCAGCCTAGGGACAGGGGAGGACATTCAGTACTTC. Translated: CASSLGTGEDIQYF.

The chain is built from TRBV5-1 and TRBJ2-2; 8 nucleotides match TRBD1. The germline V gene has CDR1 SGHRS and CDR2 YFSETQ. CDR3 length equals 15 residues. V was clipped by 4 bases and J by 1 base; unmatched bases: 3. The CDR3 spells CASSPGQGNTGELFF. In DNA, the CDR3 is TGCGCCAGCAGCCCAGGACAGGGGAACACCGGGGAGCTGTTTTTT.

This clone was detected only once. This chain uses TRBV27 with TRBJ1-2, with D tentatively TRBD1 (5 bases). CDR1 and CDR2 (germline): MNHEY, SMNVEV (reference sequence). V was trimmed by 4 bases and J by 4 bases, leaving 13 bases between them. The CDR3 is made up of 14 amino acids. The CDR3 sequence is CASSSPGFSYGYTF. The CDR3 region has the DNA TGTGCCAGCAGTTCTCCAGGGTTTAGCTATGGCTACACCTTC.

The rearrangement joins TRBV18 to TRBJ1-3; D unclear. CDR3 length: 16 residues. Between the trimmed V and J ends, which lost 0 bases and 4 bases, there was a span of 13 bases. Looked up from germline, CDR1 is KGHSH and CDR2 is LQKENI. The CDR3: CASSPPGSPRGNTIYF. CDR3 bases: TGTGCCAGCTCACCACCCGGATCACCGCGGGGAAACACCATATATTTT.

The chain employs TRBV19 and TRBJ1-5, with 7 bases identical to TRBD1. The CDR3 totals 13 residues. The V and J ends lost 5 bases and 7 bases, in that order; junction bases with no gene match: 5. Per germline, CDR1 LNHDA and CDR2 SQIVND (reference sequence). Here the CDR3 reads CASSEQGLQPQHF. CDR3 DNA sequence: TGTGCCAGTAGTGAACAGGGGCTACAGCCCCAGCATTTT.

The rearrangement uses TRBV5-5 and TRBJ2-1, with 11 bases identical to TRBD1. CDR3 length equals 17 residues. J gave up 4 bases and V 6 bases, and 12 bases lay outside the gene matches. Germline V gene lookup returns CDR1 SGHKS and CDR2 YYEKEE (reference sequence). The CDR3 region has the DNA TGTGCCAGCACCCCCTATCCGGGGACAGGGGGTTACAATGAGCAGTTCTTC. Protein product: CASTPYPGTGGYNEQFF.

The gene calls are TRBV11-2 and TRBJ2-5; the D is unclear. V shed 5 bases and J shed 0 bases, with 10 bases lying between them. Germline loops: CDR1 SGHAT, CDR2 FQNNGV. The CDR3 runs 14 residues. The chain's CDR3 is CASSPPGYQETQYF. CDR3 coding DNA: TGTGCCAGCAGCCCCCCCGGGTACCAAGAGACCCAGTACTTC.

The chain couples TRBV5-6 to TRBJ2-5, with a possible D match to TRBD1 (6 bases). Trimming removed 5 bases from V and 4 bases from J, with 12 bases in between. Per the germline V gene, CDR1 is SGHDT and CDR2 is YYEEEE. The CDR3 covers 13 residues. CDR3 DNA: TGTGCCAGCAGTGTGGGCAGGGGAGAGACCCAGTACTTC. Encoded protein: CASSVGRGETQYF.

The rearrangement joins TRBV14 to TRBJ2-1, with a possible D match to TRBD2 (6 bases). Germline V gives CDR1 SGHDN, CDR2 FVKESK. V was shortened by 6 bases and J by 7 bases, with 16 bases between the two germline ends. CDR3 length: 14 residues. The CDR3: CASSVRGTGNEQFF. CDR3 bases: TGTGCCAGCAGTGTCCGGGGGACGGGGAATGAGCAGTTCTTC.

This rearrangement joins TRBV7-9 to TRBJ2-3, with 9 bases matching TRBD1. Trimming cost V 5 bases and J 2 bases; bases outside gene matches: 8. Germline V gene data show CDR1 as SEHNR and CDR2 as FQNEAQ (reference sequence). The CDR3 has 16 amino acids. CDR3 bases: TGTGCCAGCAGCCCGCCGGGACAGGGTTACACAGATACGCAGTATTTT. Translation gives CASSPPGQGYTDTQYF.